This T cell receptor beta chain stems from a study of T cell responses to AZD1222 COVID-19 vaccine. At the level of the study: Timing groups of about 4 and about 12 weeks for second doses were pooled. Regarding the study as a whole: As reported, nearly half of all spike-specific TCRs target variant regions that are unmutated. Spike-specific TCR repertoires showed rising breadth and depth after two AZD1222 doses.

Method: immunoSEQ multiplex PCR; TCRdb's copy keeps in-frame clones and lacks some. Among about 160,000 clones listed, 85% to 95% were seen once. Remarks on this clone: The antigen is undetermined.

V shed 7 bases and J 3 bases; nucleotides not matched to a gene: 9. This CDR3 has 15 amino acids. CDR1 and CDR2 from the germline V gene are MNHEY and SVGAGI. V is TRBV6-5 and J is TRBJ2-3, with 8 bases lining up with TRBD1. This specimen was peripheral blood, taken on day 0 of AZD1222 vaccination. The clonotype was recovered from an adult in good health. CDR3 in amino acids: CASTRKQGGTDTQYF. CDR3 coding DNA: TGTGCCAGCACCCGAAAACAGGGGGGTACAGATACGCAGTATTTT.